This T cell receptor (beta chain) was documented in a study of blood T cell repertoires in COVID-19. Study background: T cells, B-cell-depleted T cells, or PBMCs supplied cDNA or gDNA.

Trimming left V 4 bases short and J 11 bases short, with 25 bases between. In germline, CDR1 is SGDLS, CDR2 YYNGEE. The CDR3 has 16 amino acids. Either two negative PCRs, clearance, or symptom resolution qualified Cohort 3 donors as recovered. The data were produced by immunoSEQ multiplex PCR, yet TCRdb's version contains in-frame clones alone and is incomplete. In the table there are a few hundred thousand clones, more than 75% of which are singletons. The chain links TRBV9 to TRBJ1-3; D not resolved. The sample was PBMCs or T cells enriched from blood (not recorded which). The clonotype comes from a woman in her twenties or thirties who had recovered from COVID-19. For the CDR3, the DNA is TGTGCCAGCAGCCCCCGGGCCGCCGCGGGTGGAAGTGCCATATATTTT. Translation gives CASSPRAAAGGSAIYF.